One T cell receptor (beta chain) is described in this entry. Antigen specificity is unknown. The data were taken from a study of T cells after yellow fever vaccination. Study-wide results and limits: Just a small share of clonotypes turned up in the CD4 compartment as well as the CD8 compartment.

TCRdb itself ran the 5' RACE reads through MiXCR, one entry per CDR3 protein. The table includes roughly 330,000 distinct CDR3 sequences, almost 4% detected once. The CDR3 sequence is 15 residues long. V was cut by 7 bases and J by 8 bases, with 18 bases left in between. Germline V lookup: CDR1 SNHLY, CDR2 FYNNEI. The TCR was taken from a man between 18 and 29 years old who received the YFV17D yellow fever vaccine. The starting material was PBMCs, obtained 5 days after the yellow fever booster vaccination. The chain carries TRBV2 and TRBJ1-6, with D perhaps TRBD1 (5 bases). CDR3 nucleotide sequence: TGTGCCAGCAAGGAGGGACTGCTGAAGGATTCACCCCTCCACTTT. This translates into CASKEGLLKDSPLHF.